Described below is a single TCR beta chain sequence and its context. This specimen comes from a study of technical replicates of blood from a handful of donors. Generated by immunoSEQ multiplex PCR, the TCRdb table keeps only in-frame clones and is missing some. The repertoire consists of under 95,000 clones, with 95% occurring once and the leading ten covering roughly 0.28%. Germline V gene sequence: CDR1 MDHEN, CDR2 SYDVKM. Trimming left V 5 bases short and J 5 bases short, with 8 bases between. CDR3 length equals 12 residues. The sequencing input was T cells isolated from PBMCs. The chain uses TRBV28 and TRBJ2-3; D gene uncertain. This sequence originates from a human donor in good health. The CDR3 bases are TGTGCCAGCAGTGCCTTCAGAGATACGCAGTATTTT. It encodes CASSAFRDTQYF.